These 32 T cell receptor beta chains share one sample of origin, sequenced in a study of blood T cells in healthy people across ages. Through a sample-barcoded 5' primer and a J-beta primer mix, a second PCR was run for roughly 6 to 12 cycles. A single record per CDR3 protein comes from TCRdb applying MiXCR to the 5' RACE reads. The sample lists 600,000 to 850,000 distinct CDR3 sequences; 25% were seen once. The data were also submitted as part of a second study, on T cells of mothers and their children.

The material sequenced was blood. All receptors come from a boy aged 10-17 years in good health.

With respect to this clonotype: One end of the junction varies from germline; a read error may be responsible. The chain is built from TRBV12-5 and TRBJ2-6; 8 bases align to TRBD1. Germline V gene sequence: CDR1 LGHNT, CDR2 FRNRAP. The CDR3 spans 19 residues. This CDR3 reads CASGLVGQGIFPGANVLTF. The CDR3, as DNA: TGCGCTAGTGGTTTGGTCGGACAGGGAATTTTCCCTGGGGCCAACGTCCTGACTTTC.

This clonotype appeared a few times. This chain connects TRBV6-5 to TRBJ2-1, with 10 bases matching TRBD2. Germline lookup yields CDR1 MNHEY and CDR2 SVGAGI. V was clipped by 2 bases and J by 6 bases; unmatched bases: 4. The CDR3 contains 15 residues. The CDR3 loop reads CASSYAAGGVNEQFF. As DNA, the CDR3 is TGTGCCAGCAGTTACGCAGCGGGAGGGGTCAATGAGCAGTTCTTC.

V and J are TRBV4-1 and TRBJ2-5; D possibly corresponds to TRBD2 (6 bases). The V gene lost 0 bases and the J gene lost 11 bases, with 19 bases spanning the gap. The germline gives CDR1 MGHRA, CDR2 YSYEKL. CDR3 length: 15 amino acids. CDR3 protein: CASSQDTAVPREQYF. For the CDR3, the DNA is TGCGCCAGCAGCCAAGACACGGCCGTTCCCCGGGAGCAGTACTTC.

There are a few counts of this clonotype. V and J are TRBV27 and TRBJ2-2; D is ambiguous. V was trimmed by 5 bases and J by 6 bases, leaving 7 bases between them. This CDR3 comprises 12 residues. CDR1 is MNHEY, CDR2 SMNVEV, per germline (reference sequence). This CDR3 reads CASSALAGELFF. The CDR3 nucleotides read TGTGCCAGCAGTGCCCTGGCCGGGGAGCTGTTTTTT.

There are many counts of this clonotype. CDR3 nucleotides: TGTGCCAGCAGTTCGGACTCGCCCTACGAGCAGTACTTC. Protein sequence: CASSSDSPYEQYF. V gene TRBV27 combines with J gene TRBJ2-7, with D tentatively TRBD2 (5 bases). In germline, CDR1 is MNHEY, CDR2 SMNVEV (reference sequence). CDR3 length: 13 residues. The V end was cut by 4 bases, the J end by 2 bases, with 9 bases between.

Only a few counts were recorded for this clonotype. The gene calls are TRBV27 and TRBJ2-1, with unresolved D. V shed 2 bases and J shed 6 bases, with 8 bases lying between them. The CDR3 is 13 amino acids. Germline V CDR1 and CDR2: MNHEY, SMNVEV (reference sequence). The CDR3 sequence: CASSLIGVNEQFF. CDR3 bases: TGTGCCAGCAGTTTAATCGGAGTCAATGAGCAGTTCTTC.

This clonotype was picked up many times. The V gene is TRBV14, the J gene TRBJ2-7; D is undetermined. The V end was cut by 1 base, the J end by 6 bases, with 22 bases between. CDR1 SGHDN and CDR2 FVKESK come from the germline V gene. The CDR3 consists of 17 residues. The CDR3 DNA reads as TGTGCCAGCAGCCAAGTTGGCCGCTGGGATACCCTTTTCGAGCAGTACTTC. Its translation: CASSQVGRWDTLFEQYF.

The sample holds a few counts of this clonotype. V is TRBV5-1 and J is TRBJ2-6; D perhaps matches TRBD2 (6 bases). Germline loops: CDR1 SGHRS, CDR2 YFSETQ. The CDR3 contains 17 residues. With 2 bases removed from V and 0 bases from J, the gap between germline ends came to 12 bases. The chain's CDR3 is CASSFQPGSSGANVLTF. DNA of the CDR3: TGCGCCAGCAGCTTCCAACCCGGGAGCTCTGGGGCCAACGTCCTGACTTTC.

J is TRBJ1-2 and V is TRBV10-3; D gene ambiguous. Trimming pared 2 bases from V and 7 bases from J, leaving 17 bases between. Germline assignment: CDR1 ENHRY and CDR2 SYGVKD. This CDR3 is built from 15 residues. DNA for the CDR3: TGTGCCATCAGTGAGAAGCAGTCGTCTTTTTCTGGCTACACCTTC. Protein sequence: CAISEKQSSFSGYTF.

The J gene is TRBJ2-1, the V gene TRBV20-1, with 10 bases that match TRBD2. With V trimmed by 3 bases and J by 1 base, 6 bases remained unmatched. This CDR3 region has 16 residues. Looked up from germline, CDR1 is DFQATT and CDR2 is SNEGSKA (reference sequence). CDR3 in DNA: TGCAGTGCTAGTCCAATAGCGGGAGGTTCCTACAATGAGCAGTTCTTC. Its protein product is CSASPIAGGSYNEQFF.

V usage is TRBV7-2 and J usage is TRBJ2-5, with 8 nucleotides matching TRBD2. CDR1 and CDR2 (germline): SGHTA, FQGNSA. The CDR3 sequence is 16 residues long. J lost 1 base, V lost 4 bases, and 8 bases had no gene match. The chain's CDR3 is CASSSGGSGAQETQYF. CDR3 nucleotide sequence: TGTGCCAGCAGCTCCGGGGGTAGCGGGGCCCAAGAGACCCAGTACTTC.

V is TRBV4-2 and J is TRBJ1-4; TRBD1 agrees at 9 bases. Trimming cost V 2 bases and J 5 bases; bases outside gene matches: 12. This CDR3 contains 18 residues. Germline V gives CDR1 LGHNA, CDR2 YNFKEQ. CDR3 protein: CASSQKERQGDKNEKLFF. Written as DNA, the CDR3 is TGTGCCAGCAGCCAAAAAGAACGACAGGGGGACAAAAATGAAAAACTGTTTTTT.

This clonotype was picked up a small number of times. V gene TRBV10-3 combines with J gene TRBJ2-3, with D tentatively TRBD2 (5 bases). Germline V gives CDR1 ENHRY, CDR2 SYGVKD. CDR3 length equals 12 residues. V lost 6 bases to trimming and J lost 5 bases, with 9 bases between them. In nucleotides, the CDR3 is TGTGCCATCAGGAGGGAAGGAGATACGCAGTATTTT. Its translation: CAIRREGDTQYF.

The chain combines TRBV5-1 with TRBJ1-6; maybe TRBD1 (5 bases). The germline gives CDR1 SGHRS, CDR2 YFSETQ. The V end was cut by 3 bases, the J end by 1 base, with 8 bases between. The CDR3 is 15 amino acids. Written as DNA, the CDR3 is TGCGCCAGCAGCTCGGAGGGGTCCTATAATTCACCCCTCCACTTT. It specifies CASSSEGSYNSPLHF.

The sample holds a few counts of this clonotype. The chain is built from TRBV14 and TRBJ2-1; either TRBD1 or TRBD2 may fit D (7 bases each). The tail of the sequence fits TRBJ2-7 better, so the J call may be wrong. Germline V lookup: CDR1 SGHDN, CDR2 FVKESK. This CDR3 is 13 amino acids long. The CDR3 nucleotides read TGTGCCAGCGCCGGCCAGGGGGGGATCGAGCAGTACTTC. It translates to CASAGQGGIEQYF.

CDR3 loop: CASSQDPLRVYNEQFF. CDR3 nucleotide sequence: TGTGCCAGCAGCCAAGATCCCCTAAGGGTTTACAATGAGCAGTTCTTC. The V and J genes are TRBV3-1 and TRBJ2-1; D is undetermined. This CDR3 is built from 16 residues. The V and J ends lost 0 bases and 4 bases respectively, with 13 bases between them. Germline lookup yields CDR1 LGHDT and CDR2 YNNKEL (reference sequence).

The CDR3 DNA reads TGTGCCAGCAGCTTCATCGGGGTTTCTAGTGGCGGAGACAGGGGACTTGGTGAGACCCAGTACTTC. It encodes CASSFIGVSSGGDRGLGETQYF. The genes are TRBV11-1 and TRBJ2-5; 8 bases are shared with TRBD1. This CDR3 is built from 22 residues. V lost 3 bases to trimming and J lost 5 bases; unmatched junction nucleotides: 29. Germline V gene data show CDR1 as SGHAT and CDR2 as FQDESV (reference sequence).

The gene calls are TRBV20-1 and TRBJ2-7; 9 bases fit TRBD2. Losses at the gene ends were 0 bases for V and 0 bases for J; bases not matched to a gene: 12. The germline CDR1 and CDR2 sequences are DFQATT and SNEGSKA (reference sequence). CDR3 length: 18 residues. In DNA, the CDR3 is TGCAGTGCTAGAGATGTGATAGCGGGAGTTGGAAGCTCCTACGAGCAGTACTTC. It is translated as CSARDVIAGVGSSYEQYF.

This clonotype has at least ten counts. J is TRBJ2-7 and V is TRBV24-1, with D perhaps being TRBD1 or TRBD2 (5 bases each). Germline-derived CDR1 and CDR2 are KGHDR and SFDVKD. This CDR3 is 13 amino acids long. Trimming cost V 7 bases and J 1 base, with 10 bases left between them. The CDR3 DNA sequence: TGTGCCACCAGCCGGGACCATTCCTACGAGCAGTACTTC. It encodes CATSRDHSYEQYF.

In this sample, this clonotype turned up a few times. The V gene is TRBV3-1, the J gene TRBJ2-7, with 9 bases aligning to TRBD1. CDR3 length equals 16 residues. Trimming at V came to 1 base and at J to 4 bases, leaving 8 bases not matched to a gene. The germline V gene has CDR1 LGHDT and CDR2 YNNKEL (reference sequence). CDR3 loop: CASSQGTGVSRYEQYF. The CDR3 DNA follows: TGTGCCAGCAGCCAAGGGACAGGGGTCTCCAGGTACGAGCAGTACTTC.

This chain uses TRBV10-3 with TRBJ2-5, with D unresolved. This CDR3 spans 13 amino acids. In germline, CDR1 is ENHRY, CDR2 SYGVKD. The V and J ends lost 8 bases and 5 bases respectively, with 15 bases between them. The CDR3 DNA reads TGTGCCATCGGGATTGACTCAGAGGAGACCCAGTACTTC. It specifies CAIGIDSEETQYF.

This chain joins TRBV6-2 or TRBV6-3 and TRBJ1-5; 8 positions match TRBD1. The V segment lost 6 bases and the J segment 8 bases; nucleotides outside the gene matches: 9. Germline loops: CDR1 MNHEY, CDR2 SVGEGT. The CDR3 consists of 14 residues. This CDR3 reads CASRRDRGWEPQHF. Here the CDR3 DNA reads TGTGCCAGCAGGCGAGACAGGGGCTGGGAGCCCCAGCATTTT.

This clonotype was detected a few times. The V call is TRBV5-1, the J call TRBJ2-5, with 11 bases lining up with TRBD2. The CDR3 spans 15 residues. Germline lookup yields CDR1 SGHRS and CDR2 YFSETQ. J gave up 3 bases and V 4 bases, and 5 bases lay outside the gene matches. DNA for the CDR3: TGCGCCAGCAGCGTAACTAGCGGGAGCGAAGAGACCCAGTACTTC. This translates into CASSVTSGSEETQYF.

The chain carries TRBV7-2 and TRBJ2-3; unclear D gene. V was cut by 0 bases and J by 3 bases, with 10 bases left in between. This CDR3 is built from 15 residues. Per the germline V gene, CDR1 is SGHTA and CDR2 is FQGNSA. The CDR3 reads CASSLALGRTDTQYF. The CDR3, as DNA: TGTGCCAGCAGCTTAGCGCTTGGAAGGACAGATACGCAGTATTTT.

The chain links TRBV6-2 or TRBV6-3 to TRBJ2-5; D might be TRBD2 (5 bases). Trimming pared 5 bases from V and 1 base from J, leaving 14 bases between. CDR1 MNHEY and CDR2 SVGEGT come from the germline V gene. This CDR3 contains 15 residues. For the CDR3, the DNA is TGTGCCAGCAGTACCAATTCAGGAGGCCAAGAGACCCAGTACTTC. Translated, it gives CASSTNSGGQETQYF.

A few counts support this clonotype. This chain links TRBV6-1 with TRBJ2-5, with D possibly called TRBD1 or TRBD2 (6 bases each). The J call may be in error: the DNA end matches TRBJ2-7 better. Per germline, CDR1 MNHNS and CDR2 SASEGT. CDR3 size: 16 residues. Written as DNA, the CDR3 is TGTGCCAGCAGCCTTAGCGAGGGGGGCGCATCCTACGAGCAGTACTTC. This encodes CASSLSEGGASYEQYF.

The gene calls are TRBV4-1 and TRBJ2-7, with 7 bases lining up with TRBD2. The CDR3 extends over 15 amino acids. The V segment lost 1 base and the J segment 1 base; nucleotides outside the gene matches: 4. CDR1 and CDR2 from the germline V gene are MGHRA and YSYEKL. The chain's CDR3 is CASSQAGGLSYEQYF. The CDR3 DNA sequence: TGCGCCAGCAGCCAAGCGGGGGGTCTATCCTACGAGCAGTACTTC.

The chain carries TRBV3-1 and TRBJ2-5; TRBD2 matches at 8 bases. With V trimmed by 4 bases and J by 2 bases, 6 bases remained unmatched. Germline assignment: CDR1 LGHDT and CDR2 YNNKEL (reference sequence). The CDR3 is 15 amino acids. For the CDR3, the DNA is TGTGCCAGCAGCCCCCCTAGCGGGCTACAAGAGACCCAGTACTTC. It codes for CASSPPSGLQETQYF.

The table lists this clonotype with a few counts. CDR3 DNA: TGTGCCAGCAGACGTGATATCGAGAACGAGCAGTACTTC. This codes for CASRRDIENEQYF. V gene TRBV27 combines with J gene TRBJ2-7, with D uncertain. The CDR3 is 13 residues long. Looked up from germline, CDR1 is MNHEY and CDR2 is SMNVEV (reference sequence). The V gene lost 6 bases and the J gene lost 5 bases, with 14 bases spanning the gap.

The chain links TRBV27 to TRBJ2-5, with 11 bases that match TRBD2. With the DNA end fitting TRBJ2-1 better, the J assignment may be wrong. CDR3 length equals 14 residues. Per germline, CDR1 MNHEY and CDR2 SMNVEV (reference sequence). The CDR3 nucleotides read TGTGCCAGCATTGGGACTAGCGGAAACAATGAGCAGTTCTTC. Its translation is CASIGTSGNNEQFF.

V is TRBV12-3 or TRBV12-4 and J is TRBJ2-4; D uncertain. The length of the CDR3 is 14 residues. Trimming took off 2 bases at V and 3 bases at J, with 8 bases between the two ends. The CDR3: CASSLSGSKNIQYF. The CDR3 region has the DNA TGTGCCAGCAGTTTATCGGGCAGCAAAAACATTCAGTACTTC.

This chain connects TRBV7-2 to TRBJ2-3; a possible D gene is TRBD2 (5 bases). This CDR3 is 16 amino acids long. Trimming removed 3 bases from V and 5 bases from J, with 18 bases in between. The germline gives CDR1 SGHTA, CDR2 FQGNSA. This CDR3 is CASSFMRTPGRDTQYF. The CDR3 DNA follows: TGTGCCAGCAGCTTTATGAGGACTCCCGGTCGAGATACGCAGTATTTT.